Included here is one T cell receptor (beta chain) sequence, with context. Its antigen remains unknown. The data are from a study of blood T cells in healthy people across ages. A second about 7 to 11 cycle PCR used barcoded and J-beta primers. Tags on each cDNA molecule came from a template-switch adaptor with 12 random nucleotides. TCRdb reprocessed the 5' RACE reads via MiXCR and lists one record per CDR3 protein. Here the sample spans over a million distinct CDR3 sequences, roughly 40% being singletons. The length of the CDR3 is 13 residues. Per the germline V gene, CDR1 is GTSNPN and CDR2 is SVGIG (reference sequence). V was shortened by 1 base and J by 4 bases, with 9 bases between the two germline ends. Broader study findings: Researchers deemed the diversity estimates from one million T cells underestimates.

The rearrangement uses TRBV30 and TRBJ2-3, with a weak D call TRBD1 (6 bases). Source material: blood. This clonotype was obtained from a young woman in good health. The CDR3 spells CAWSGGPSDTQYF. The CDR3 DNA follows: TGTGCCTGGAGTGGGGGGCCCTCAGATACGCAGTATTTT. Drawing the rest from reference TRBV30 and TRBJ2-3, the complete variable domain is SQTIHQWPATLVQPVGSPLSLECTVEGTSNPNLYWYRQAAGRGLQLLFYSVGIGQISSEVPQNLSASRPQDRQFILSSKKLLLSDSGFYLCAWSGGPSDTQYFGPGTRLTVL.